The 11 T cell receptor beta chains below were found in one sample sequenced in a study of cytomegalovirus exposure and HLA in healthy donors. Both 60 Vbeta primers and 13 Jbeta primers went into the PCR. The data were produced by immunoSEQ multiplex PCR, yet TCRdb's version contains in-frame clones alone and is incomplete. In the table there are approximately 100,000 clones, under 85% of which are singletons. Sequencing was carried out using PBMCs. These receptor sequences come from a middle-aged man in good health and CMV-seronegative.

The chain has TRBV6-6 and TRBJ2-2, with D maybe TRBD1 (5 bases). V lost 8 bases, J lost 1 base, and 5 bases lay in between. The germline gives CDR1 MNHNY, CDR2 SVGAGI (reference sequence). The CDR3 is 12 amino acids. CDR3 sequence: CASQGNTGELFF. In DNA form, the CDR3 reads TGTGCCAGCCAGGGGAACACCGGGGAGCTGTTTTTT.

The chain uses TRBV7-2 and TRBJ1-2; D is ambiguous. V gave up 5 bases and J gave up 8 bases, with 6 bases separating them. The CDR3 totals 10 residues. Germline V lookup: CDR1 SGHTA, CDR2 FQGNSA. DNA for the CDR3: TGTGCCAGCAGCGAGACAGGCTACACCTTC. Translated, it gives CASSETGYTF.

The V and J genes are TRBV6-5 and TRBJ2-1; 8 bases agree with TRBD1. This CDR3 comprises 15 residues. Trimming took 2 bases from V and 13 from J; bases not matched to a gene: 13. The V gene's germline CDR1 is MNHEY and CDR2 SVGAGI. The CDR3 loop is CASSYGQGARVIQFF. CDR3 DNA: TGTGCCAGCAGTTACGGGCAGGGGGCGAGGGTGATACAGTTCTTC.

The chain is built from TRBV11-3 and TRBJ2-3; 9 bases agree with TRBD2. J gave up 2 bases and V 4 bases, and 4 bases lay outside the gene matches. The germline gives CDR1 SGHNT, CDR2 YENEEA. The CDR3 is 15 residues long. DNA of the CDR3: TGTGCCAGCAGCTCGCGGGGGGGCTACACAGATACGCAGTATTTT. Translation gives CASSSRGGYTDTQYF.

This chain connects TRBV11-2 to TRBJ1-1, with a tentative D call TRBD1 (5 bases). Germline lookup yields CDR1 SGHAT and CDR2 FQNNGV. Trimming pared 2 bases from V and 6 bases from J, leaving 10 bases between. The CDR3 is 13 residues long. The CDR3 region has the DNA TGTGCCAGCAGCTTAAGGGGTGGGTCTGAAGCTTTCTTT. Its translation is CASSLRGGSEAFF.

The V call is TRBV19, the J call TRBJ1-1; tentative D call: TRBD1 (5 bases). In germline, CDR1 is LNHDA, CDR2 SQIVND (reference sequence). V gave up 6 bases and J gave up 10 bases, with 24 bases separating them. The CDR3 extends over 15 amino acids. The CDR3 sequence: CASRARGATGGGAFF. The CDR3, as DNA: TGTGCCAGTAGGGCTCGGGGCGCCACCGGGGGGGGAGCTTTCTTT.

This chain connects TRBV7-5 to TRBJ1-5; the table's D call TRBD1 went unverified against the DNA. TRBV7-5 represents a pseudogene. The CDR3 is 15 amino acids. The CDR3 loop is CVRSPGQANNQPQHF. In DNA, the CDR3 is TGTGTCAGAAGCCCAGGGCAGGCTAACAATCAGCCCCAGCATTTT.

This chain joins TRBV19 and TRBJ2-3; 8 bases line up with TRBD1. The V and J ends lost 4 bases and 4 bases, in that order; junction bases with no gene match: 10. There are 16 residues in the CDR3. Per the germline V gene, CDR1 is LNHDA and CDR2 is SQIVND (reference sequence). The CDR3 region has the DNA TGTGCCAGTAGTAACACAGGGGGAGGAATTTCAGATACGCAGTATTTT. Translation: CASSNTGGGISDTQYF.

The sample holds a few counts of this clone. The chain is built from TRBV5-5 and TRBJ1-2; TRBD1 is a possible D gene (5 bases). The germline V gene encodes CDR1 SGHKS and CDR2 YYEKEE (reference sequence). The CDR3 is made up of 13 amino acids. V gave up 5 bases and J gave up 6 bases, with 14 bases separating them. The CDR3 here is CASSTAGNHGYTF. Here the CDR3 DNA reads TGTGCCAGCAGTACTGCAGGGAATCATGGCTACACCTTC.

The chain couples TRBV11-2 to TRBJ1-2; TRBD1 is a possible D gene (6 bases). From germline, CDR1 is SGHAT and CDR2 FQNNGV. The CDR3 spans 15 residues. V shed 1 base and J shed 1 base, with 10 bases lying between them. In nucleotides, the CDR3 is TGTGCCAGCAGCTTAGGGATACAGGGTAACTATGGCTACACCTTC. It codes for CASSLGIQGNYGYTF.

The chain is built from TRBV5-6 and TRBJ2-5; 7 nucleotides match TRBD1. Looked up from germline, CDR1 is SGHDT and CDR2 is YYEEEE. The CDR3 is 15 residues long. J was trimmed by 5 bases and V by 0 bases; bases with no gene match: 7. The CDR3 is CASSLVQGIMETQYF. The CDR3 DNA reads as TGTGCCAGCAGCTTGGTACAGGGGATTATGGAGACCCAGTACTTC.